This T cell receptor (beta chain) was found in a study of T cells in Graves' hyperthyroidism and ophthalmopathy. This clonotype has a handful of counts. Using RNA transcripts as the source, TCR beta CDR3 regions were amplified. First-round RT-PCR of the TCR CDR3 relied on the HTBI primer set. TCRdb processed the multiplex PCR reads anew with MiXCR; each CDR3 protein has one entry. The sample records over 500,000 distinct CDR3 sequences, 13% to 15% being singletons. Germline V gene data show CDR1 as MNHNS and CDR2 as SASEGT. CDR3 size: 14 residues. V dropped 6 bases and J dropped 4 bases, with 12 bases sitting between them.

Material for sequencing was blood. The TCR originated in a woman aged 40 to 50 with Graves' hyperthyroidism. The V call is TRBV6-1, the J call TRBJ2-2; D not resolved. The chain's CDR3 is CASRTEVPTGELFF. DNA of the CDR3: TGTGCCAGCAGAACGGAAGTCCCCACCGGGGAGCTGTTTTTT.